Following are 21 T cell receptor beta chains from one sample sequenced in a study of cytotoxic CD8 clonotypes in ibrutinib-treated CLL. The assay was immunoSEQ multiplex PCR, and TCRdb's table has in-frame clones only and misses some. In the table there are about 300,000 clones, under 70% of which are singletons. The input for sequencing was PBMCs, taken after 36 months of ibrutinib treatment. The source of these receptors is a human donor with chronic lymphocytic leukemia.

This chain connects TRBV7-6 to TRBJ2-7, with D perhaps TRBD1 or TRBD2 (5 bases each). The CDR3 runs 13 residues. Per the germline V gene, CDR1 is SGHVS and CDR2 is FNYEAQ. Deletions cut 4 bases from V and 2 bases from J, with 9 bases between. The CDR3 region has the DNA TGTGCCAGCAGCTCGCAGGGACCCTACGAGCAGTACTTC. The encoded protein is CASSSQGPYEQYF.

The genes are TRBV29-1 and TRBJ2-3; 12 bases match TRBD2. The CDR3 runs 16 residues. Trimming took 7 bases from V and 6 from J; bases not matched to a gene: 14. CDR1 is SQVTM and CDR2 is ANQGSEA in the germline V gene. The CDR3 reads CSAAGLAGSVVDTQYF. CDR3 bases: TGCAGCGCCGCGGGACTAGCGGGCTCCGTAGTGGATACGCAGTATTTT.

In its sample, this clone was seen a few times. This chain joins TRBV6-5 and TRBJ2-7, with 8 nucleotides matching TRBD1. CDR1 is MNHEY and CDR2 is SVGAGI in the germline V gene. The V and J ends lost 5 bases and 4 bases, in that order; junction bases with no gene match: 4. The CDR3 contains 13 residues. DNA of the CDR3: TGTGCCAGCAGTCAAGGACAGGGTTACGAGCAGTACTTC. Its protein is CASSQGQGYEQYF.

The DNA of the CDR3 is TGTGCCAGCAGTGTCAGGGGGCGGTTGGCTGAAGCTTTCTTT. This translates into CASSVRGRLAEAFF. This chain connects TRBV6-6 to TRBJ1-1, with TRBD1 matching over 8 bases. The CDR3 is 14 residues long. The V and J ends lost 5 bases and 6 bases, in that order; junction bases with no gene match: 8. CDR1 is MNHNY and CDR2 is SVGAGI in the germline V gene (reference sequence).

The rearrangement links TRBV4-1 to TRBJ1-5; D not resolved. Trimming pared 1 base from V and 2 bases from J, leaving 21 bases between. Germline V gene sequence: CDR1 MGHRA, CDR2 YSYEKL. The CDR3 totals 19 residues. The CDR3 sequence: CASSQVSSTPQRGNQPQHF. The CDR3 DNA sequence: TGCGCCAGCAGCCAAGTGTCGTCCACGCCTCAGCGGGGCAATCAGCCCCAGCATTTT.

V and J are TRBV5-1 and TRBJ2-1; TRBD1 aligns across 9 bases. There are 16 residues in the CDR3. Germline trimming cut 3 bases from V and 2 bases from J; bases unmatched to any gene: 6. Germline V lookup: CDR1 SGHRS, CDR2 YFSETQ. The CDR3 here is CASSSTRQGAYNEQFF. CDR3 DNA: TGCGCCAGCAGCTCGACCAGACAGGGGGCCTACAATGAGCAGTTCTTC.

V is TRBV28 and J is TRBJ2-7, with a possible D match to TRBD1 (5 bases). Deletions cut 5 bases from V and 5 bases from J, with 16 bases between. The CDR3 runs 14 residues. CDR1 and CDR2 from the germline V gene are MDHEN and SYDVKM. CDR3 in DNA: TGTGCCAGCAGTACCAGCAGGGCTCTCCACGAGCAGTACTTC. This encodes CASSTSRALHEQYF.

This clone was detected only a few times. This CDR3 is CASSPGLIEETQYF. In DNA, the CDR3 is TGTGCCAGTAGTCCGGGACTAATAGAAGAGACCCAGTACTTC. The rearrangement uses TRBV19 and TRBJ2-5; 7 bases are a match to TRBD2. This CDR3 has 14 residues. With 5 bases clipped from V and 3 bases from J, the junction kept 6 bases outside the gene matches. Germline V gene data show CDR1 as LNHDA and CDR2 as SQIVND (reference sequence).

The V call is TRBV4-1, the J call TRBJ2-3, with D perhaps matching TRBD1 (5 bases). Germline V gene sequence: CDR1 MGHRA, CDR2 YSYEKL. V lost 3 bases and J lost 3, with 7 bases in between. The CDR3 loop spans 13 amino acids. CDR3 nucleotides: TGCGCCAGCAGCCAGAGACAGACAGATACGCAGTATTTT. The encoded protein is CASSQRQTDTQYF.

This chain joins TRBV2 and TRBJ2-7; 7 nucleotides agree with TRBD2. The CDR3 totals 14 residues. V lost 5 bases and J lost 0; bases outside the gene matches: 4. Germline-derived CDR1 and CDR2 are SNHLY and FYNNEI. The CDR3 here is CASSISGISYEQYF. The CDR3 DNA is TGTGCCAGCAGTATAAGCGGGATCTCCTACGAGCAGTACTTC.

J is TRBJ2-2 and V is TRBV6-1; 7 bases match TRBD1. CDR1 and CDR2 from the germline V gene are MNHNS and SASEGT. The CDR3 has 15 amino acids. V trimming: 11 bases; J trimming: 4 bases; junction bases outside the gene matches: 13. CDR3 nucleotides: TGTGCCGGAAGCATGAGGGGGCCTGTCACCGGGGAGCTGTTTTTT. Protein: CAGSMRGPVTGELFF.

V is TRBV7-9 and J is TRBJ2-3, with 10 bases fitting TRBD2. CDR3 size: 16 residues. The germline gives CDR1 SEHNR, CDR2 FQNEAQ (reference sequence). Germline trimming cut 0 bases from V and 2 bases from J; bases unmatched to any gene: 2. Here the CDR3 DNA reads TGTGCCAGCAGCTTAGCCCTAGCGGGAGTCACAGATACGCAGTATTTT. It yields the protein CASSLALAGVTDTQYF.

This chain links TRBV5-4 with TRBJ1-2; D is uncertain. Germline V gene data show CDR1 as SGHNT and CDR2 as YYREEE (reference sequence). The CDR3 consists of 13 residues. Trimming cost V 4 bases and J 2 bases, with 9 bases left between them. CDR3 protein: CASSRGSNYGYTF. The CDR3 DNA reads TGTGCCAGCAGCCGGGGATCCAACTATGGCTACACCTTC.

The rearrangement links TRBV4-3 to TRBJ2-7; tentatively, D is TRBD2 (5 bases). The CDR3 totals 14 residues. Germline values: CDR1 LGHNA, CDR2 YSLEER. Trimming stripped 0 bases from V and 5 bases from J, with 11 bases between. CDR3 bases: TGCGCCAGCAGCCAAGAATTTACTAGGAACGAGCAGTACTTC. Protein: CASSQEFTRNEQYF.

This chain joins TRBV5-1 and TRBJ2-7, with TRBD2 matching 12 bases. Germline assignment: CDR1 SGHRS and CDR2 YFSETQ. V gave up 3 bases and J gave up 7 bases; unmatched junction bases: 8. CDR3 length: 15 residues. The CDR3 coding sequence is TGCGCCAGCAGCTGGGCTAGCGGGGGGGCCCGGGAGCAGTACTTC. Encoded protein: CASSWASGGAREQYF. The full variable domain, rest sourced from reference TRBV5-1 and TRBJ2-7, is KAGVTQTPRYLIKTRGQQVTLSCSPISGHRSVSWYQQTPGQGLQFLFEYFSETQRNKGNFPGRFSGRQFSNSRSEMNVSTLELGDSALYLCASSWASGGAREQYFGPGTRLTVT.

This clone came up a few times. This chain links TRBV29-1 with TRBJ1-6; a possible D gene is TRBD1 (5 bases). Germline V gives CDR1 SQVTM, CDR2 ANQGSEA. This CDR3 is built from 14 residues. V lost 5 bases to trimming and J lost 10 bases, with 18 bases between them. The CDR3 reads CSVQTGTKYSPLHF. The CDR3 region has the DNA TGCAGCGTTCAGACCGGGACCAAATACTCACCCCTCCACTTT.

This clone has a handful of counts. V usage is TRBV4-1 and J usage is TRBJ2-1; 9 nucleotides line up with TRBD1. The CDR3 loop spans 15 amino acids. The junction had 18 bases not matched to a gene; V was cut back by 10 bases and J by 11 bases. Germline CDR1 reads MGHRA; CDR2 reads YSYEKL. In DNA, the CDR3 is TGCGCCACCGACGCACCCGGGACAGGGAAGCCCCAGCAGTTCTTC. Encoded protein: CATDAPGTGKPQQFF.

This clone has only a few counts. V gene TRBV20-1 combines with J gene TRBJ1-5; D ambiguous. Between the trimmed V and J ends, which lost 3 bases and 13 bases, there was a span of 10 bases. This CDR3 contains 10 residues. Germline V gene sequence: CDR1 DFQATT, CDR2 SNEGSKA (reference sequence). In DNA, the CDR3 is TGCAGTGCTAGTTTGCGTTCTCAGCATTTT. It is translated as CSASLRSQHF.

This clone has a handful of counts. The V and J genes are TRBV27 and TRBJ1-1; D call uncertain. Germline lookup yields CDR1 MNHEY and CDR2 SMNVEV (reference sequence). Deletions cut 6 bases from V and 4 bases from J, with 9 bases between. The CDR3 totals 12 residues. The CDR3 nucleotides are TGTGCCAGCAGCCGAGGGTCCACTGAAGCTTTCTTT. Protein sequence: CASSRGSTEAFF.

The rearrangement joins TRBV7-3 to TRBJ2-7, with 8 bases that match TRBD1. Germline V gene sequence: CDR1 SGHTA, CDR2 FQGTGA. Trimming took 0 bases from V and 2 from J; bases not matched to a gene: 6. The CDR3 is 16 residues long. This CDR3 reads CASSLTGTGPTYEQYF. As DNA, the CDR3 is TGTGCCAGCAGCTTAACTGGGACAGGACCGACCTACGAGCAGTACTTC.

The chain carries TRBV2 and TRBJ2-5; no firm D call. The V and J ends lost 4 bases and 3 bases respectively, with 9 bases between them. This CDR3 has 13 residues. Germline V gene lookup returns CDR1 SNHLY and CDR2 FYNNEI. The CDR3 DNA reads TGTGCCAGCAGTGTTGGTTGGAAAGAGACCCAGTACTTC. It translates to CASSVGWKETQYF.